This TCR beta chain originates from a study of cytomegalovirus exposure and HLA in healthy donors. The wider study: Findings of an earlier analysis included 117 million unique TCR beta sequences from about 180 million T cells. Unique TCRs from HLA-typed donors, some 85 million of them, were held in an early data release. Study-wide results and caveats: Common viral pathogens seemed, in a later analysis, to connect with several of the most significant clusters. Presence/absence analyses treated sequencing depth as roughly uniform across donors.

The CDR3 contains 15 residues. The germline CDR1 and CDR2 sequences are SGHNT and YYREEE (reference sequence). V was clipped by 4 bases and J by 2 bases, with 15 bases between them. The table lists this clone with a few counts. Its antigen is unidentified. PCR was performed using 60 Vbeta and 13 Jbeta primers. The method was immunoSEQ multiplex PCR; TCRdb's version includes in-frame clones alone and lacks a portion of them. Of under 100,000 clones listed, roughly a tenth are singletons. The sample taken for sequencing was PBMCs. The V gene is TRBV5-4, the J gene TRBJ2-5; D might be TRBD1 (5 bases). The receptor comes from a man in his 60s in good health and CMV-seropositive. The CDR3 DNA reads TGTGCCAGCAGCCCGGCGCCGACAGTACAAGAGACCCAGTACTTC. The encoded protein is CASSPAPTVQETQYF.